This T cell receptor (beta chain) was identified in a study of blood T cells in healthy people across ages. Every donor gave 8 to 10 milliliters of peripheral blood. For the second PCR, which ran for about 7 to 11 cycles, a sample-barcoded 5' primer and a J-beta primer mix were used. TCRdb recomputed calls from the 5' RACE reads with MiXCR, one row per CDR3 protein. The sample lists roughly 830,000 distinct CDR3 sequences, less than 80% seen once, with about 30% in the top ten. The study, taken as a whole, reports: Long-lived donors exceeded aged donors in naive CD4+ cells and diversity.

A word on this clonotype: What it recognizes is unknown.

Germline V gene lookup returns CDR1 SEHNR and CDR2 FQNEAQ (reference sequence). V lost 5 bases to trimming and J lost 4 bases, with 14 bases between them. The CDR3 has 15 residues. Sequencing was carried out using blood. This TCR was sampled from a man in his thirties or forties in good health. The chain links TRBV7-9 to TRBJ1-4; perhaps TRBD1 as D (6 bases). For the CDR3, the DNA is TGTGCCAGCAGCCCGCGACAGGCGCTTAATGAAAAACTGTTTTTT. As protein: CASSPRQALNEKLFF.